A selection of T cell receptor beta chains follows, all from one sample in a study of T cell repertoires in ileal Crohn's disease. The table came from immunoSEQ multiplex PCR; TCRdb's copy has only in-frame clones and leaves some out. The table lists several thousand clones, about nine tenths of them singletons. The material sequenced was ileal tissue. The source is an adult with Crohn's disease. Each CDR3 is given with its conserved first and last residue. A D gene is named only where the DNA matches it firmly. Clone size appears in some rows only: once, few, many, or a class for an expanded clone.

v_gene	abundance	d_gene	j_gene	CDR3nt	CDR3aa
TRBV14	NA	TRBD2	TRBJ2-3	TGTGCCAGCAGCCAAATGACTAGCGGTGGTACGCAGTATTTT	CASSQMTSGGTQYF
TRBV4-1	NA	NA	TRBJ1-1	TGCGCCAGCAGCCAAGGGCGGGGAGGAGGAGCCGAAGCTTTCTTT	CASSQGRGGGAEAFF
TRBV7-6	NA	TRBD1	TRBJ1-6	TGTGCCAGCAGCAAACGGACAGGGAGGGATTCACCCCTCCACTTT	CASSKRTGRDSPLHF
TRBV10-1	NA	NA	TRBJ2-3	TGCGCCAGCAGTGAGTGGGCTAGCGGCACAGATACGCAGTATTTT	CASSEWASGTDTQYF
TRBV27	NA	NA	TRBJ2-3	TGTGCCAGCAGCCCTACAGTCACAGATACGCAGTATTTT	CASSPTVTDTQYF
TRBV5-1	NA	NA	TRBJ2-2	TGCGCCAGCAGCAGAACTACGGGCGGGGAGCTGTTTTTT	CASSRTTGGELFF
TRBV29-1	NA	TRBD1	TRBJ2-5	TGCAGCGTCACGACAGGGCCGGGGGAGACCCAGTACTTC	CSVTTGPGETQYF
TRBV11-2	once	NA	TRBJ2-5	TGTGCCAGCAGCTTTACAAGCGAAGGCCAGTACTTC	CASSFTSEGQYF
TRBV6-1	NA	TRBD1	TRBJ1-6	TGTGCCAGCAGTGGGACAGGGAACAATTCACCCCTCCACTTT	CASSGTGNNSPLHF
TRBV7-2	NA	TRBD2	TRBJ2-3	TGTGCCAGCAGCTTACGTCTAGCGGGTACAGATACGCAGTATTTT	CASSLRLAGTDTQYF
TRBV11-2	NA	NA	TRBJ1-6	TGTGCCAGCAGCTTAGACAGGGGTTCACCCCTCCACTTT	CASSLDRGSPLHF
TRBV11-2	once	NA	TRBJ2-5	TGTGCCAGCAGCTCTACTATAGGGGGGGGGAAGACCCAGTACTTC	CASSSTIGGGKTQYF
TRBV19	NA	TRBD1	TRBJ2-6	TGTGCCAGTAGTATTATGGGACAGGGGGCGCCTGGGGCCAACGTCCTGACTTTC	CASSIMGQGAPGANVLTF
TRBV18	NA	NA	TRBJ1-2	TGTGCCAGCTCATCCAACCTCAACAGGAACTATGGCTACACCTTC	CASSSNLNRNYGYTF
TRBV7-9	NA	NA	TRBJ2-1	TGTGCCAGCAACCAACTCGGACTACCCTACAATGAGCAGTTCTTC	CASNQLGLPYNEQFF
TRBV2	once	TRBD1	TRBJ2-2	TGTGCCAGCTCAAGACAGGGCACCGGGGAGCTGTTTTTT	CASSRQGTGELFF
TRBV19	NA	NA	TRBJ2-2	TGTGCCAGTGGTCGGGGGGCTATGGTCGTCACCGGGGAGCTGTTTTTT	CASGRGAMVVTGELFF
TRBV10-3	NA	TRBD2	TRBJ2-3	TGTGCCATCGGGACTAGCGGTAGCACAGATACGCAGTATTTT	CAIGTSGSTDTQYF
TRBV18	NA	TRBD1	TRBJ1-2	TGTGCCAGCTCACTAACTGCGTCGGAACAGGGGAATAGTAATGGCTACACCTTC	CASSLTASEQGNSNGYTF
TRBV4-2	NA	TRBD2	TRBJ2-1	TGTGCCAGCAGCCACCAGAAAGCGGGGGGGGGCTACAATGAGCAGTTCTTC	CASSHQKAGGGYNEQFF
TRBV30	NA	NA	TRBJ1-6	TGTGCCTGGAGTGTATTCAAGGGGCGTAATAATTCACCCCTCCACTTT	CAWSVFKGRNNSPLHF
TRBV28	once	NA	TRBJ1-6	TGTGCCAGCAGTTTTGCGGATATCCGGAGCTCCTATAATTCACCCCTCCACTTT	CASSFADIRSSYNSPLHF
TRBV11-3	once	NA	TRBJ2-1	TGTGCCAGCAGCTTACAAAACAATGAGCAGTTCTTC	CASSLQNNEQFF
TRBV5-1	NA	NA	TRBJ2-5	TGCGCCAGCAGCTTTTATCAGGGGAAGGAGGAGACCCAGTACTTC	CASSFYQGKEETQYF
TRBV5-1	NA	TRBD1	TRBJ2-7	TGCGCCAGCAGCCTGGGGGACAGGGAGAGATACGAGCAGTACTTC	CASSLGDRERYEQYF
TRBV12-5	NA	NA	TRBJ1-1	TGTGCTAGTGGTTTGGGCGGGTTGGAGAACACTGAAGCTTTCTTT	CASGLGGLENTEAFF
TRBV19	NA	NA	TRBJ2-4	TGTGCCAGTAGTATCGAACTAGCCAAAAACATTCAGTACTTC	CASSIELAKNIQYF
TRBV5-1	NA	TRBD2	TRBJ2-7	TGCGCCAGCAGCCCCCCCAAGGCGGGGGGAGGTTTAGACGAGCAGTACTTC	CASSPPKAGGGLDEQYF
TRBV11-2	NA	TRBD1	TRBJ1-2	TGTGCCAGTAATCCGAACCGGGACAGGGTATATACTAACTATGGCTACACCTTC	CASNPNRDRVYTNYGYTF
TRBV19	NA	NA	TRBJ2-3	TGTGCCAGTAGTATCTTTGGCGATACGCAGTATTTT	CASSIFGDTQYF
TRBV11-2	NA	NA	TRBJ2-2	TGTGCCAGCAGCTTAAATTACTACTACACCGGGGAGCTGTTTTTT	CASSLNYYYTGELFF
TRBV7-8	once	NA	TRBJ2-1	TGTGCCAGCAGCTTAGTTGTTGGGGGCTGGCGGAACTCCTACAATGAGCAGTTCTTC	CASSLVVGGWRNSYNEQFF
TRBV5-4	NA	TRBD1	TRBJ1-5	TGTGCCAGCAGCCCCGGGACAGTCTTTAGCAATCAGCCCCAGCATTTT	CASSPGTVFSNQPQHF